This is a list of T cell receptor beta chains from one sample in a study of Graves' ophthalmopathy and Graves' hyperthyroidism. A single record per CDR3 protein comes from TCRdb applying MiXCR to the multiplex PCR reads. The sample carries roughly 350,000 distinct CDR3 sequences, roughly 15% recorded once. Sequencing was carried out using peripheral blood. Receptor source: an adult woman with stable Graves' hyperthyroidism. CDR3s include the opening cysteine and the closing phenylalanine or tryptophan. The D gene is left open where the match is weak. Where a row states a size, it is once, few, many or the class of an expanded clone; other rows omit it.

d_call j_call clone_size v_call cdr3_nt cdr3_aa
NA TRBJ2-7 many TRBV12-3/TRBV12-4 TGTGCCAGCAGTCCCGGGCCCCTTCGTGGCTACGAGCAGTACTTC CASSPGPLRGYEQYF
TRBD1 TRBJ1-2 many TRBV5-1 TGCGCCAGCAGCCGGGGGACAGCGTCCCTTCCCGATGGCTACACCTTC CASSRGTASLPDGYTF
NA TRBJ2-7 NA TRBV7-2 TGTGCCAGCAGCTTAGCGGGCAGGGGCAGGAAGTGGGAGCAGTACTTC CASSLAGRGRKWEQYF
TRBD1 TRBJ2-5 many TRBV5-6 TGTGCCAGTCGGGATTACCAGACAGGGGAGATTCAAGAGACCCAGTACTTC CASRDYQTGEIQETQYF
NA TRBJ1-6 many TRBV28 TGTGCCAGCAGTTTCATTCCGAGCGGCGGCTCCTATAGTTCACCCCTCCACTTT CASSFIPSGGSYSSPLHF
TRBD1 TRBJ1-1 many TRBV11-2 TGTGCCAGCAGCCGGGACAGGAGGAACACTGAAGCTTTCTTT CASSRDRRNTEAFF
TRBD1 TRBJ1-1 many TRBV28 TGTGCCAGCAGTTTGGAGGGGGCATCTGAAGCTTTCTTT CASSLEGASEAFF
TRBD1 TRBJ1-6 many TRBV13 TGTGCCAGCAGCTTAGGGACAGGGGTTTCACCCCTCCACTTT CASSLGTGVSPLHF
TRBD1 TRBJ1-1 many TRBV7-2 TGTGCCAGCAGCTTAGTCGGGACAGCCACTGAAGCTTTCTTT CASSLVGTATEAFF
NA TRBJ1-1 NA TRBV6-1 TGTGCCAGCAGTGTGTATTTTGGCAGGGAGGGAGCTTTCTTT CASSVYFGREGAFF
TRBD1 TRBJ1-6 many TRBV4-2 TGTGCCAGCAGCCTTGATGGGACAGGGGATTCACCCCTCCACTTT CASSLDGTGDSPLHF
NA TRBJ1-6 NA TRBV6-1 TGTGCCAGCAGTGAAAGGCCACCCCTCCACTTT CASSERPPLHF
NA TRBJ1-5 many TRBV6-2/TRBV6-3 TGTGCCAGCAGTTACTCGCGGACCCAGGACAGTTATAGCAATCAGCCCCAGCATTTT CASSYSRTQDSYSNQPQHF
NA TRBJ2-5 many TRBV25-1 TGTGCCAGCAGTGACGGTTGGGGGCGGGCCCAGTACTTC CASSDGWGRAQYF
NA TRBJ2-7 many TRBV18 TGTGCCAGCTCGCCCATGCTAGGGGAAGACGAGCAGTACTTC CASSPMLGEDEQYF
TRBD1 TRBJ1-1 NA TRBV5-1 TGCGCCAGCAGCTCGGGGACAGGCGGTAGAGCTGAAGCTTTCTTT CASSSGTGGRAEAFF
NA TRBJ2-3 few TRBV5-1 TGCGCCAGCAGTCCCCGTAGCGGCACAGATACGCAGTATTTT CASSPRSGTDTQYF
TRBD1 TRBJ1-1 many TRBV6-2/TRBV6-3 TGTGCCAGCGGAGCCGGGACAGCAGCTTGGAACACTGAAGCTTTCTTT CASGAGTAAWNTEAFF
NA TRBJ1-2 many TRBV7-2 TGTGCCAGCAGCTTTGAGCACTATGGCTACACCTTC CASSFEHYGYTF
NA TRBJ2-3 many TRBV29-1 TGCAGCGTTGACCCTAGCAGGGATACGCAGTATTTT CSVDPSRDTQYF
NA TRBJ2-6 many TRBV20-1 TGCAGTGCTAGCCAGGTCACCCACTCTGGGGCCAACGTCCTGACTTTC CSASQVTHSGANVLTF
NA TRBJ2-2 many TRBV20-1 TGCAGTGCTAGAGATGGGGTATCCGGGGAGCTGTTTTTT CSARDGVSGELFF
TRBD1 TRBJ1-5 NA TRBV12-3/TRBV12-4 TGTGCCAACAGTTCAGGGGTGACAGGGGTGGAAGGGTCCCAGCATTTT CANSSGVTGVEGSQHF
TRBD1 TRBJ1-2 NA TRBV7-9 TGTGCCAGCAGCGTCCCCCAGGGGGCGGAGGGCTACACCTTC CASSVPQGAEGYTF
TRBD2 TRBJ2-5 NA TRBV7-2 TGTGCCAGCAGCTTCCGACTAGCTCAAGAGACCCAGTACTTC CASSFRLAQETQYF